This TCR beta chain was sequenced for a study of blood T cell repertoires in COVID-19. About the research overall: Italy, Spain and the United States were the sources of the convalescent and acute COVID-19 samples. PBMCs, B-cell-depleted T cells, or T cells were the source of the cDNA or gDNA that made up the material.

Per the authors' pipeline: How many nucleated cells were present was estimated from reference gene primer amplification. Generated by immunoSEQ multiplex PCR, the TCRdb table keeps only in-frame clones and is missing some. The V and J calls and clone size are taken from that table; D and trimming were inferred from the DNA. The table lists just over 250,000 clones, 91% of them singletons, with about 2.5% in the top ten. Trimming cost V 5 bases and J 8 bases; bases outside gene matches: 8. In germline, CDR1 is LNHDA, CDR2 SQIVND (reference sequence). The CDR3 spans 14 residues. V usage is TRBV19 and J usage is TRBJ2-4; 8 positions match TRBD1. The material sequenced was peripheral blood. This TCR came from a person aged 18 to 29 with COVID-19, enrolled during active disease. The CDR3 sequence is CASSPPDRDDIQYF. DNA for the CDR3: TGTGCCAGTAGTCCGCCGGACAGGGATGACATTCAGTACTTC.